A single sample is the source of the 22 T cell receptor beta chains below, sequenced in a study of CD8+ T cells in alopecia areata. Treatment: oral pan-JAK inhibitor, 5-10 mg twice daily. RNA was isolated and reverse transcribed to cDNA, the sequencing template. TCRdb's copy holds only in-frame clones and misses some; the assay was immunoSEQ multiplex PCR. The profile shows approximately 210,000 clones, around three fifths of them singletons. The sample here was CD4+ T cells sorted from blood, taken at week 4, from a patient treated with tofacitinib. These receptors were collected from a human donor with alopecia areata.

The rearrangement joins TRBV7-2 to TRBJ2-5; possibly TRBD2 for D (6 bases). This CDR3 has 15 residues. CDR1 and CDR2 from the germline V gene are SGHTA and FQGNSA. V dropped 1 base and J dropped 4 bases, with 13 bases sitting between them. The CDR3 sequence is CASSLVAGSRETQYF. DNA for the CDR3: TGTGCCAGCAGCTTAGTGGCGGGGTCCCGAGAGACCCAGTACTTC. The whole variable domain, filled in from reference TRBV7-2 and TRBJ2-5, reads GAGVSQSPSNKVTEKGKDVELRCDPISGHTALYWYRQSLGQGLEFLIYFQGNSAPDKSGLPSDRFSAERTGGSVSTLTIQRTQQEDSAVYLCASSLVAGSRETQYFGPGTRLLVL.

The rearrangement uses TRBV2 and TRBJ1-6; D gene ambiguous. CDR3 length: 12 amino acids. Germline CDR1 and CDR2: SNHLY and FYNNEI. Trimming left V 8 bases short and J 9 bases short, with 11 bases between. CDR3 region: CASGEVPSPLHF. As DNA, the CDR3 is TGTGCCAGCGGCGAGGTGCCTTCACCCCTCCACTTT.

DNA for the CDR3: TGCGCCAGCAGTTTTAGACAGGGTTCTCATGGCTACACCTTC. Its protein product is CASSFRQGSHGYTF. The chain combines TRBV5-1 with TRBJ1-2, with TRBD1 identical over 7 bases. The CDR3 has 14 residues. The J segment lost 6 bases and the V segment lost 5 bases, leaving 10 bases of the junction unmatched. Germline V CDR1 and CDR2: SGHRS, YFSETQ.

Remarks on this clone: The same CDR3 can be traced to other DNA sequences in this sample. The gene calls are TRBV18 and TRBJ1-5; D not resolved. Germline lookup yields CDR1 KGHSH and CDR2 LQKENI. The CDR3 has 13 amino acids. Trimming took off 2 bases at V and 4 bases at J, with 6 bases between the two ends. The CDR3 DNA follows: TGTGCCAGCTCACCAGACCGAAATCAGCCCCAGCATTTT. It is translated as CASSPDRNQPQHF.

This CDR3 is CASLRGGPGGELFF. The DNA of the CDR3 is TGTGCCTCCCTTCGGGGGGGCCCGGGCGGGGAGCTGTTTTTT. The J gene is TRBJ2-2, the V gene TRBV6-6; 8 nucleotides match TRBD2. V lost 11 bases to trimming and J lost 7 bases; unmatched junction nucleotides: 12. The germline V gene encodes CDR1 MNHNY and CDR2 SVGAGI (reference sequence). The CDR3 is made up of 14 amino acids.

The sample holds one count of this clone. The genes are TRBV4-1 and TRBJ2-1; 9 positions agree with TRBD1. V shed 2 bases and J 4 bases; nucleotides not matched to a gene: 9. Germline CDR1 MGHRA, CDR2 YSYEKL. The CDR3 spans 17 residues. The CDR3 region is CASSQPVGQGQYNEQFF. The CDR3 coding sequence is TGCGCCAGCAGCCAACCCGTCGGACAGGGGCAATACAATGAGCAGTTCTTC.

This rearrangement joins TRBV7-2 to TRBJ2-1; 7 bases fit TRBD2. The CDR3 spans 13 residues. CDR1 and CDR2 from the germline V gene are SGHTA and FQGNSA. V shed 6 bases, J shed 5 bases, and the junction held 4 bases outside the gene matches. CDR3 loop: CASSGDYHNEQFF. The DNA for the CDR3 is TGTGCCAGCAGTGGGGACTACCACAATGAGCAGTTCTTC.

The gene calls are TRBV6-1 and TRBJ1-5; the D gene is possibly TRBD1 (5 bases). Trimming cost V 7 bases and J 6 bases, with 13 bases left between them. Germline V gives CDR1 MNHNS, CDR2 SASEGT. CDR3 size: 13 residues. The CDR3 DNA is TGTGCCAGCACCCCACAGGCATCTCAGCCCCAGCATTTT. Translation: CASTPQASQPQHF.

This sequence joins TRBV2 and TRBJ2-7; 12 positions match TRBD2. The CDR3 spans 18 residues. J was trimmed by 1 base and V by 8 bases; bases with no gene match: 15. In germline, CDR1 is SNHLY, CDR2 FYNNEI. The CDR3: CASRGWTSGVMGSYEQYF. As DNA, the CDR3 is TGTGCCAGCCGTGGGTGGACTAGCGGGGTTATGGGGTCCTACGAGCAGTACTTC.

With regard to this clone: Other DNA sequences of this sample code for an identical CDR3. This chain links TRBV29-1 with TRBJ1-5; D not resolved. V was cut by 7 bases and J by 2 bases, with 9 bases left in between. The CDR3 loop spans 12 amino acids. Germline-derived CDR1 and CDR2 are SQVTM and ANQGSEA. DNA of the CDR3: TGCAGCGCCGGCGAGGGCAATCAGCCCCAGCATTTT. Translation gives CSAGEGNQPQHF.

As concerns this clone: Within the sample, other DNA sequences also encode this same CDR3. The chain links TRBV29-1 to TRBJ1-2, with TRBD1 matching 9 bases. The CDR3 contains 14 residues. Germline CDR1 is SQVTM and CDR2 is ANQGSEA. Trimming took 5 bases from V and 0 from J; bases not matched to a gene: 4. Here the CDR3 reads CSVRQGVTNYGYTF. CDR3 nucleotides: TGCAGCGTTAGACAGGGGGTGACTAACTATGGCTACACCTTC. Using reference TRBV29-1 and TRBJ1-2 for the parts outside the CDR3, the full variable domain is SAVISQKPSRDICQRGTSLTIQCQVDSQVTMMFWYRQQPGQSLTLIATANQGSEATYESGFVIDKFPISRPNLTFSTLTVSNMSPEDSSIYLCSVRQGVTNYGYTFGSGTRLTVV.

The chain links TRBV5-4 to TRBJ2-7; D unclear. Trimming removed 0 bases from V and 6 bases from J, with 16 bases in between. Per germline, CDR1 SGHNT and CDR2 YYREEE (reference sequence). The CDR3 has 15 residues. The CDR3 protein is CASSLDGVAVAEQYF. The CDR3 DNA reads TGTGCCAGCAGCTTGGATGGCGTTGCGGTCGCCGAGCAGTACTTC.

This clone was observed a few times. The CDR3 bases are TGTGCCAGCAGCTTAGCGCCCGCGGGGGGCGGCGAGCAGTACTTC. It is translated as CASSLAPAGGGEQYF. The chain combines TRBV7-6 with TRBJ2-7, with 8 bases that match TRBD2. J gave up 6 bases and V 0 bases, and 7 bases lay outside the gene matches. The CDR3 length is 15 residues. Germline values: CDR1 SGHVS, CDR2 FNYEAQ.

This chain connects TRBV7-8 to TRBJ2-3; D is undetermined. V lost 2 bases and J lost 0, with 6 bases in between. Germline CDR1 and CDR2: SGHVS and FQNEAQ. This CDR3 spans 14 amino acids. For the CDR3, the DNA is TGTGCCAGCAGCTTATTCGCTAGCACAGATACGCAGTATTTT. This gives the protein CASSLFASTDTQYF.

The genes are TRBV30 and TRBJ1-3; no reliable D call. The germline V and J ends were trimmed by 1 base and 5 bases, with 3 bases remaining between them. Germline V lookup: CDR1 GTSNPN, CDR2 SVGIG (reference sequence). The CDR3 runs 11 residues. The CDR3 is CAWSGRNTIYF. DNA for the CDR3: TGTGCCTGGAGTGGTCGAAACACCATATATTTT.

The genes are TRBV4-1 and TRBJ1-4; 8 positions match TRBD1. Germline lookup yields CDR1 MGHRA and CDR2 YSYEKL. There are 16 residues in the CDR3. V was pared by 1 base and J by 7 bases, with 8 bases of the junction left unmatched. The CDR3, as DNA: TGCGCCAGCAGCCAAGGGGGCGGACAGGGTGCTGAAAAACTGTTTTTT. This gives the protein CASSQGGGQGAEKLFF.

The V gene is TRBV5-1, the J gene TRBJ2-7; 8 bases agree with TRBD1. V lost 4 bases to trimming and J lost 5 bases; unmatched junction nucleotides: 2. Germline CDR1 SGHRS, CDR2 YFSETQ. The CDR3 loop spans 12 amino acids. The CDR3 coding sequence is TGCGCCAGCAGCCAGGACAGGGACGAGCAGTACTTC. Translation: CASSQDRDEQYF.

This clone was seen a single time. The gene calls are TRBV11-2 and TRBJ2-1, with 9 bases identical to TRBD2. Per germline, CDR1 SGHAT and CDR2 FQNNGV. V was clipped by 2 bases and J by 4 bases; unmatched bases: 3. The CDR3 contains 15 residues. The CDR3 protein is CASSLMSGGYNEQFF. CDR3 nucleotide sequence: TGTGCCAGCAGCTTAATGAGCGGGGGGTACAATGAGCAGTTCTTC.

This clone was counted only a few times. The CDR3 spells CASSNRNQPQHF. In DNA, the CDR3 is TGTGCCAGCAGTAATCGCAATCAGCCCCAGCATTTT. The rearrangement uses TRBV6-5 and TRBJ1-5; D unclear. The germline V gene encodes CDR1 MNHEY and CDR2 SVGAGI. Trimming removed 5 bases at V and 2 bases at J, with 4 bases between. This CDR3 is built from 12 residues.

The CDR3 here is CATTLGHTQYF. The DNA for the CDR3 is TGTGCCACCACCTTGGGGCATACGCAGTATTTT. The chain carries TRBV6-6 and TRBJ2-3; the D gene is possibly TRBD1 (5 bases). The CDR3 is 11 residues long. V was cut by 10 bases and J by 7 bases, with 12 bases left in between. Germline V CDR1 and CDR2: MNHNY, SVGAGI (reference sequence).

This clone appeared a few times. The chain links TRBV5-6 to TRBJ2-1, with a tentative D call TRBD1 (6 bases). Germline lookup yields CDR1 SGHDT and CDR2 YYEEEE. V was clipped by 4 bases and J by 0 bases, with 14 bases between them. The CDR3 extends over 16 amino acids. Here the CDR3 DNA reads TGTGCCAGCAGCCCGTCCCAGGGGTACTCCTACAATGAGCAGTTCTTC. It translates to CASSPSQGYSYNEQFF.

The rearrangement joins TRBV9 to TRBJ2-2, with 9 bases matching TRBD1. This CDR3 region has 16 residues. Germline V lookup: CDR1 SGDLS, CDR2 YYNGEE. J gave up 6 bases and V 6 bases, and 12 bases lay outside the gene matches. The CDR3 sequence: CASTQRQGGTAGELFF. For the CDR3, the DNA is TGTGCCAGCACCCAAAGACAGGGGGGAACTGCCGGGGAGCTGTTTTTT.